Shown below are 18 T cell receptor beta chains from a single sample sequenced in a study of beta chain features in type 1 diabetes. Findings and limits, study-wide: Shortening that was moderate but significant affected the TCRB CDR3s of Type 1 diabetes patients in all four CD4+ subsets.

These TCRs' antigens remain unknown. Reverse transcription of all isolated RNA meant that expressed TCRB transcripts were sequenced. TCRdb's table, derived via immunoSEQ multiplex PCR, lists solely in-frame clones and lacks some. The profile shows around 250,000 clones, roughly 25% of them singletons. The sequenced material came from naive CD4+ T cells from blood. These receptors came from a young woman with type 1 diabetes.

This clone occurred a few times. The chain carries TRBV9 and TRBJ2-6; D might be TRBD1 (5 bases). V was shortened by 0 bases and J by 0 bases, with 10 bases between the two germline ends. Germline CDR1 and CDR2: SGDLS and YYNGEE. CDR3 size: 17 residues. The CDR3, as DNA: TGTGCCAGCAGCGTAGCCCCAGGGAACTCTGGGGCCAACGTCCTGACTTTC. Translated: CASSVAPGNSGANVLTF.

In this sample, this clone turned up a few times. The rearrangement joins TRBV12-5 to TRBJ2-3, with D maybe TRBD1 (6 bases). Deletions cut 5 bases from V and 6 bases from J, with 6 bases between. The CDR3 has 11 amino acids. The germline V gene encodes CDR1 LGHNT and CDR2 FRNRAP. CDR3 residues: CASGQGDTQYF. The CDR3 DNA follows: TGTGCTAGTGGTCAGGGGGATACGCAGTATTTT.

This clone has just a few counts. J is TRBJ1-1 and V is TRBV23-1; TRBD1 matches 7 bases. TRBV23-1 is an ORF, with its function uncertain. V lost 8 bases, J lost 5 bases, and 5 bases stayed unmatched. There are 12 residues in the CDR3. CDR3 amino acids: CASATGQTEAFF. CDR3 in DNA: TGCGCCAGCGCGACAGGGCAGACTGAAGCTTTCTTT.

This clone was seen more than once but under ten times. The chain has TRBV19 and TRBJ1-4; D is uncertain. Germline CDR1 and CDR2: LNHDA and SQIVND (reference sequence). The CDR3 loop spans 12 amino acids. Trimming removed 3 bases from V and 16 bases from J, with 15 bases in between. The CDR3 sequence is CASSILLGNQFF. DNA for the CDR3: TGTGCCAGTAGTATTCTGCTCGGGAATCAGTTTTTT.

A word on this clone: Relative to the germline gene, one junction end is altered; a read error may explain this. The chain recombines TRBV7-7 with TRBJ2-1; 8 positions agree with TRBD2. The germline CDR1 and CDR2 sequences are SSHAT and FNYEAQ (reference sequence). The CDR3 runs 16 residues. The DNA for the CDR3 is TGTGCTAGCAGCCCCATCCGCGGGAGGTGGTACAATGAGCAGTTCTTC. It yields the protein CASSPIRGRWYNEQFF.

The chain employs TRBV6-5 and TRBJ2-3; tentative D call: TRBD2 (5 bases). From germline, CDR1 is MNHEY and CDR2 SVGAGI. V was trimmed by 8 bases and J by 4 bases, leaving 7 bases between them. The CDR3 has 11 amino acids. For the CDR3, the DNA is TGTGCCAGCGGGAGCGCAGATACGCAGTATTTT. Amino acid sequence: CASGSADTQYF.

V and J are TRBV5-4 and TRBJ2-1; possible D gene TRBD2, 6 bases. V lost 2 bases and J 0 bases, leaving 9 bases between the germline ends. Germline V gene lookup returns CDR1 SGHNT and CDR2 YYREEE (reference sequence). This CDR3 region has 15 residues. The CDR3 region is CASSFSGVSYNEQFF. The CDR3 DNA reads as TGTGCCAGCAGCTTTAGCGGAGTCTCCTACAATGAGCAGTTCTTC.

This clone was detected once. The chain recombines TRBV18 with TRBJ2-7; TRBD2 matches 11 bases. This CDR3 spans 19 amino acids. CDR1 is KGHSH, CDR2 LQKENI, per germline. The J segment lost 2 bases and the V segment lost 3 bases, leaving 15 bases of the junction unmatched. Here the CDR3 reads CASSPKAIPSGRPTYEQYF. The CDR3 DNA reads TGTGCCAGCTCACCTAAGGCAATCCCTAGCGGGAGGCCCACCTACGAGCAGTACTTC.

The chain uses TRBV4-1 and TRBJ2-1; 9 bases are shared with TRBD2. Per the germline V gene, CDR1 is MGHRA and CDR2 is YSYEKL. The CDR3 runs 18 residues. V gave up 1 base and J gave up 6 bases; unmatched junction bases: 13. CDR3 sequence (DNA): TGCGCCAGCAGCCAAGTTCACCTCGGACTAGCGAGAAGCAATGAGCAGTTCTTC. Amino acid sequence: CASSQVHLGLARSNEQFF.

The rearrangement joins TRBV29-1 to TRBJ1-2, with D maybe TRBD1 (5 bases). Trimming took off 3 bases at V and 0 bases at J, with 11 bases between the two ends. Germline CDR1 reads SQVTM; CDR2 reads ANQGSEA. The length of the CDR3 is 14 residues. The CDR3 sequence: CSVDASRANYGYTF. CDR3 DNA: TGCAGCGTTGATGCATCCAGGGCTAACTATGGCTACACCTTC.

The chain has TRBV5-1 and TRBJ2-1; TRBD1 agrees at 7 bases. Germline CDR1 reads SGHRS; CDR2 reads YFSETQ. The CDR3 has 14 residues. V dropped 0 bases and J dropped 6; count of bases not matched to a gene: 3. CDR3 sequence (DNA): TGCGCCAGCAGCTTGGGACAGGGTGTCAATGAGCAGTTCTTC. The encoded protein is CASSLGQGVNEQFF.

This rearrangement joins TRBV21-1 to TRBJ2-3; the table's D call of TRBD2 was not tested on the DNA. TRBV21-1 is marked as a pseudogene. CDR3 length: 17 residues. In DNA, the CDR3 is TGTGCCAGCACCGGACACCCCTCTAGCGGGAGGACAGATACGCAGTATTTT. Protein product: CASTGHPSSGRTDTQYF.

The chain recombines TRBV2 with TRBJ2-7, with a possible D match to TRBD1 (6 bases). Germline V gene lookup returns CDR1 SNHLY and CDR2 FYNNEI. The V end lost 6 bases, the J end lost 5 bases, and 11 bases lay between the germline ends. CDR3 length equals 12 residues. The CDR3: CASRLQGHEQYF. In DNA, the CDR3 is TGTGCCAGCAGGCTCCAGGGGCACGAGCAGTACTTC.

The chain uses TRBV7-8 and TRBJ2-5; 9 positions match TRBD2. The CDR3 runs to 14 residues. CDR1 SGHVS and CDR2 FQNEAQ come from the germline V gene. Trimming cost V 5 bases and J 5 bases; bases outside gene matches: 6. For the CDR3, the DNA is TGTGCCAGCAGCCCTGTAGCGGGGGTGGAGACCCAGTACTTC. Translation: CASSPVAGVETQYF.

A few counts support this clone. The genes are TRBV5-1 and TRBJ2-6; D call uncertain. Germline V lookup: CDR1 SGHRS, CDR2 YFSETQ. V lost 5 bases and J 0 bases, leaving 9 bases between the germline ends. The CDR3 sequence is 15 residues long. The chain's CDR3 is CASRLINSGANVLTF. In nucleotides, the CDR3 is TGCGCCAGCAGACTGATAAACTCTGGGGCCAACGTCCTGACTTTC.

The chain links TRBV7-9 to TRBJ1-2; 11 nucleotides line up with TRBD1. There are 14 residues in the CDR3. The germline V gene encodes CDR1 SEHNR and CDR2 FQNEAQ (reference sequence). Trimming removed 5 bases from V and 2 bases from J; junction bases left unmatched: 1. The CDR3 here is CASSGQGANYGYTF. In nucleotides, the CDR3 is TGTGCCAGCAGCGGACAGGGGGCCAACTATGGCTACACCTTC.

This clone was observed a handful of times. The chain uses TRBV6-5 and TRBJ2-7; 9 bases match TRBD2. Germline trimming cut 6 bases from V and 2 bases from J; bases unmatched to any gene: 8. This CDR3 comprises 15 residues. CDR1 is MNHEY and CDR2 is SVGAGI in the germline V gene. This CDR3 is CASSLSGRSAYEQYF. CDR3 DNA sequence: TGTGCCAGCAGCCTTAGCGGGAGAAGTGCCTACGAGCAGTACTTC.

This clone was seen a handful of times. Additional DNA sequences in this sample encode the identical CDR3. The V and J genes are TRBV18 and TRBJ2-1, with D possibly TRBD2 on 6 matching bases. V dropped 3 bases and J dropped 2 bases, with 11 bases sitting between them. The germline V gene encodes CDR1 KGHSH and CDR2 LQKENI. This CDR3 spans 15 amino acids. The CDR3 nucleotides read TGTGCCAGCTCACCCGGGCTAGCGACCTACAATGAGCAGTTCTTC. Its protein is CASSPGLATYNEQFF.